The present T cell receptor beta chain was sequenced within a study of early T cells in non-severe SARS-CoV-2 infection. The overall study: It was bulk RNA from unsorted whole blood that was sequenced, and the chains were unpaired.

In regard to this clonotype: Its matching antigen is unknown.

Study-wide results and caveats: Reliance on VDJdb matching favored anti-spike CD8 responses; private and CD4 specificities were missed.

Germline V gene sequence: CDR1 SEHNR, CDR2 FQNEAQ (reference sequence). The CDR3 length is 14 residues. The junction had 2 bases not matched to a gene; V was cut back by 5 bases and J by 4 bases. Researchers attached unique molecular identifiers to individual cDNA molecules. TCRdb re-analysed the 5' RACE reads in MiXCR, keeping a single row per CDR3 protein. The sample includes fewer than 85,000 distinct CDR3 sequences, about 16% of them seen just once. The origin of this receptor is an adult who was a healthcare worker with PCR-confirmed SARS-CoV-2 infection or an uninfected control (not recorded which). V gene TRBV7-9 combines with J gene TRBJ2-2, with TRBD2 matching 9 bases. What was sequenced was whole blood. The CDR3 spells CASSRSGSTGELFF. The CDR3 DNA sequence: TGTGCCAGCAGCCGTAGCGGGAGCACCGGGGAGCTGTTTTTT.